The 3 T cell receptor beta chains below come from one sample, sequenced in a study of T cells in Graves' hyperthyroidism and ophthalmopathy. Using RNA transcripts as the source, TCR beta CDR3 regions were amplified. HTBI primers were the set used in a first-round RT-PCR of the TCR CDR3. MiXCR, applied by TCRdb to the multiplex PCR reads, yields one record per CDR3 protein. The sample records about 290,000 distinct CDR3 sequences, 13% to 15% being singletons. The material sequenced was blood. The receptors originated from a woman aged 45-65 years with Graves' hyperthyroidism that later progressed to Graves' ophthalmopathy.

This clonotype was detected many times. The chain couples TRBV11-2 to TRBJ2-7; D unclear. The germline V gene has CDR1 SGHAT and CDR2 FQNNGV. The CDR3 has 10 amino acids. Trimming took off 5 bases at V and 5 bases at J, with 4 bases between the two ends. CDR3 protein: CASSHHEQYF. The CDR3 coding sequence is TGTGCCAGCAGCCACCACGAGCAGTACTTC. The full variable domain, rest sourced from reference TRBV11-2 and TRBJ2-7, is EAGVAQSPRYKIIEKRQSVAFWCNPISGHATLYWYQQILGQGPKLLIQFQNNGVVDDSQLPKDRFSAERLKGVDSTLKIQPAKLEDSAVYLCASSHHEQYFGPGTRLTVT.

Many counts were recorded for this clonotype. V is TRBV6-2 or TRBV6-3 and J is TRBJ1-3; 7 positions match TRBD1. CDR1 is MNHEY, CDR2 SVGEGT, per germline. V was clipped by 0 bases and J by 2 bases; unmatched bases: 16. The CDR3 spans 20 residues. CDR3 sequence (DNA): TGTGCCAGCAGTTACTCGAGTTATAGGACAGGCAACCCAGCTGGAAACACCATATATTTT. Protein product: CASSYSSYRTGNPAGNTIYF.

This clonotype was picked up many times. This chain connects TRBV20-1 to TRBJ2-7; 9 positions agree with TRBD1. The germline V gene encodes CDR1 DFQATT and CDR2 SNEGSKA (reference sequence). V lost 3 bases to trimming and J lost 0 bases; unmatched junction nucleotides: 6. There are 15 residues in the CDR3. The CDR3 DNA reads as TGCAGTGCTAGTAACAGGGGGCAGGGCTCCTACGAGCAGTACTTC. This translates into CSASNRGQGSYEQYF.